One and the same sample provided the 20 T cell receptor beta chains below, sequenced in a study of identical twins. TCRdb analysed the 5' RACE reads with MiXCR anew, one entry per CDR3 protein. This sample has about 240,000 distinct CDR3 sequences, with roughly 13% found just once. This sample also appeared in a second study, on yellow fever vaccine responses in identical twins.

The specimen sequenced was memory (CD45RO+) T cells sorted from blood. The source of these receptors is a woman aged 18-29 years in good health.

The sample holds a few counts of this clonotype. The V call is TRBV6-1, the J call TRBJ2-7; 9 positions match TRBD1. The J segment lost 0 bases and the V segment lost 6 bases, leaving 6 bases of the junction unmatched. Germline V CDR1 and CDR2: MNHNS, SASEGT. This CDR3 is built from 15 residues. The CDR3 spells CASRQSQGASYEQYF. CDR3 nucleotide sequence: TGTGCCAGCAGGCAATCACAGGGGGCCTCCTACGAGCAGTACTTC.

The sample holds many counts of this clonotype. The chain uses TRBV10-3 and TRBJ2-5; a possible D gene is TRBD2 (6 bases). The CDR3 totals 13 residues. Germline lookup yields CDR1 ENHRY and CDR2 SYGVKD. The germline V and J ends were trimmed by 7 bases and 4 bases, with 13 bases remaining between them. The CDR3 loop reads CAIKDGGSETQYF. In DNA form, the CDR3 reads TGTGCCATCAAGGACGGGGGATCAGAGACCCAGTACTTC.

This chain links TRBV6-5 with TRBJ2-3; 9 bases are shared with TRBD1. From germline, CDR1 is MNHEY and CDR2 SVGAGI. The CDR3 spans 15 residues. Trimming took 2 bases from V and 5 from J; bases not matched to a gene: 5. CDR3 sequence reads: CASSYRTGAKDTQYF. As DNA, the CDR3 is TGTGCCAGCAGTTACCGGACAGGGGCCAAAGATACGCAGTATTTT.

This clonotype was detected only a few times. V usage is TRBV7-2 and J usage is TRBJ2-1; D ambiguous. The length of the CDR3 is 12 residues. Germline CDR1 reads SGHTA; CDR2 reads FQGNSA. V was cut by 1 base and J by 7 bases, with 5 bases left in between. The CDR3 nucleotides read TGTGCCAGCAGCTTAGGGATAAATGAGCAGTTCTTC. Its translation: CASSLGINEQFF.

Only a few counts were recorded for this clonotype. The chain carries TRBV7-3 and TRBJ2-2, with D perhaps TRBD2 (5 bases). From germline, CDR1 is SGHTA and CDR2 FQGTGA. Between the trimmed V and J ends, which lost 2 bases and 3 bases, there was a span of 13 bases. The CDR3 length is 16 residues. CDR3 sequence: CASSLLGEGHTGELFF. The CDR3 bases are TGTGCCAGCAGCTTACTCGGGGAAGGGCACACCGGGGAGCTGTTTTTT.

This clonotype appeared a few times. The CDR3 loop is CASSQTSSSYEQYF. The CDR3 DNA follows: TGCGCCAGCAGCCAAACTAGCAGCTCCTACGAGCAGTACTTC. The chain combines TRBV4-3 with TRBJ2-7; maybe TRBD2 (6 bases). Germline CDR1 LGHNA, CDR2 YSLEER. Trimming removed 2 bases at V and 0 bases at J, with 8 bases between. This CDR3 has 14 residues.

This clonotype has a count of ten or more. V is TRBV5-1 and J is TRBJ2-3, with no clear D. Trimming pared 7 bases from V and 2 bases from J, leaving 17 bases between. This CDR3 comprises 15 residues. CDR1 SGHRS and CDR2 YFSETQ come from the germline V gene. CDR3 bases: TGCGCCAGCCCGACCGTACACTTAACCACAGATACGCAGTATTTT. Its translation is CASPTVHLTTDTQYF.

The sample holds a few counts of this clonotype. The rearrangement joins TRBV7-8 to TRBJ2-5, with 12 bases lining up with TRBD1. CDR3 length: 17 residues. From germline, CDR1 is SGHVS and CDR2 FQNEAQ. V was clipped by 3 bases and J by 2 bases; unmatched bases: 7. Written as DNA, the CDR3 is TGTGCCAGCAGCTTCGGGACAGGGGGCGCGTGGCAAGAGACCCAGTACTTC. Protein: CASSFGTGGAWQETQYF.

This clonotype was observed many times. The rearrangement links TRBV7-6 to TRBJ2-2; 8 positions match TRBD2. CDR1 and CDR2 (germline): SGHVS, FNYEAQ. V gave up 5 bases and J gave up 0 bases; unmatched junction bases: 2. CDR3 length: 15 amino acids. The DNA of the CDR3 is TGTGCCAGCAGCAAACTAGCGGCGAACACCGGGGAGCTGTTTTTT. Protein product: CASSKLAANTGELFF.

This clonotype was recorded a few times. V gene TRBV6-1 combines with J gene TRBJ2-1; the match to TRBD2 covers 8 bases. The CDR3 spans 17 residues. The germline V gene has CDR1 MNHNS and CDR2 SASEGT. J was trimmed by 0 bases and V by 6 bases; bases with no gene match: 10. The DNA for the CDR3 is TGTGCCAGCAGCCCCGGACTAGCAGCCCTCTCCTACAATGAGCAGTTCTTC. It translates to CASSPGLAALSYNEQFF.

The sample holds many counts of this clonotype. The rearrangement uses TRBV4-1 and TRBJ2-3; D remains unclear. V gave up 1 base and J gave up 2 bases, with 13 bases separating them. Germline CDR1 MGHRA, CDR2 YSYEKL. The CDR3 has 16 amino acids. The CDR3 protein is CASSQVNLVYTDTQYF. The CDR3 DNA is TGCGCCAGCAGCCAAGTAAATCTGGTGTACACAGATACGCAGTATTTT.

By its share, this clonotype is medium-sized. The CDR3, as DNA: TGTGCCAGCAGTCGCGGACAGGGGGGATACACCGGGGAGCTGTTTTTT. This encodes CASSRGQGGYTGELFF. The genes are TRBV12-3 or TRBV12-4 and TRBJ2-2; 10 bases map to TRBD1. The CDR3 totals 16 residues. Losses at the gene ends were 5 bases for V and 3 bases for J; bases not matched to a gene: 6.

The rearrangement links TRBV20-1 to TRBJ2-7, with D perhaps matching TRBD1 (5 bases). Trimming pared 4 bases from V and 0 bases from J, leaving 13 bases between. Per the germline V gene, CDR1 is DFQATT and CDR2 is SNEGSKA (reference sequence). This CDR3 contains 14 residues. The CDR3: CSATTAQPSYEQYF. The CDR3 DNA reads as TGCAGTGCTACGACAGCACAACCCTCCTACGAGCAGTACTTC.

This clonotype showed up just a few times. The chain employs TRBV5-1 and TRBJ2-1; D remains ambiguous. The CDR3 has 14 amino acids. The germline gives CDR1 SGHRS, CDR2 YFSETQ. The V end was cut by 1 base, the J end by 5 bases, with 10 bases between. The CDR3 bases are TGCGCCAGCAGCTTGACCACACAAAACAATGAGCAGTTCTTC. This translates into CASSLTTQNNEQFF. Supplemented by reference TRBV5-1 and TRBJ2-1, the full variable domain reads KAGVTQTPRYLIKTRGQQVTLSCSPISGHRSVSWYQQTPGQGLQFLFEYFSETQRNKGNFPGRFSGRQFSNSRSEMNVSTLELGDSALYLCASSLTTQNNEQFFGPGTRLTVL.

V gene TRBV30 combines with J gene TRBJ2-4; 7 nucleotides match TRBD1. This CDR3 is 16 amino acids long. Trimming cost V 0 bases and J 3 bases; bases outside gene matches: 8. Germline loops: CDR1 GTSNPN, CDR2 SVGIG (reference sequence). The CDR3 DNA reads TGTGCCTGGAGTGTACAGGGGATATGGGTCAAAAACATTCAGTACTTC. Translated, it gives CAWSVQGIWVKNIQYF.

The J gene is TRBJ1-5, the V gene TRBV4-1; D possibly corresponds to TRBD1 (5 bases). From germline, CDR1 is MGHRA and CDR2 YSYEKL. This CDR3 is built from 16 residues. V was cut by 4 bases and J by 4 bases, with 17 bases left in between. This chain's CDR3 is CASSLLQGNGNQPQHF. The CDR3 DNA reads TGCGCCAGCAGCCTCCTCCAGGGCAATGGGAATCAGCCCCAGCATTTT.

This clonotype was counted at least ten times. The CDR3: CAISESVSGGSQETQYF. In DNA form, the CDR3 reads TGTGCCATCAGTGAGTCGGTTTCAGGGGGCTCGCAAGAGACCCAGTACTTC. J is TRBJ2-5 and V is TRBV10-3; TRBD1 agrees at 8 bases. Unmatched junction bases numbered 8, after V lost 0 bases and J lost 2 bases. CDR1 and CDR2 (germline): ENHRY, SYGVKD. The CDR3 contains 17 residues.

This clonotype was observed at least ten times. This chain links TRBV20-1 with TRBJ1-5; 7 bases are a match to TRBD1. Germline V gene lookup returns CDR1 DFQATT and CDR2 SNEGSKA (reference sequence). This CDR3 region has 17 residues. Trimming cost V 5 bases and J 0 bases; bases outside gene matches: 13. CDR3 residues: CSAHRDSLGDSNQPQHF. CDR3 sequence (DNA): TGCAGTGCTCACCGGGACAGCTTAGGCGATAGCAATCAGCCCCAGCATTTT.

The V and J genes are TRBV12-3 or TRBV12-4 and TRBJ2-3; tentatively, D is TRBD2 (6 bases). Trimming pared 5 bases from V and 1 base from J, leaving 10 bases between. CDR3 length: 14 amino acids. The CDR3 DNA reads as TGTGCCAGCAGTCGAGAGCGGGGCACAGATACGCAGTATTTT. Residues: CASSRERGTDTQYF.

Ten or more counts support this clonotype. The V gene is TRBV3-1, the J gene TRBJ2-7; D might be TRBD1 or TRBD2, each matching 5 bases. Trimming stripped 1 base from V and 2 bases from J, with 12 bases between. The CDR3 covers 15 residues. Per the germline V gene, CDR1 is LGHDT and CDR2 is YNNKEL (reference sequence). CDR3 amino acids: CASSQVPGATYEQYF. The CDR3 coding sequence is TGTGCCAGCAGCCAAGTCCCCGGGGCAACCTACGAGCAGTACTTC.